This paragraph covers one T cell receptor beta chain sequence. V dropped 5 bases and J dropped 5 bases, with 22 bases sitting between them. The CDR3 has 16 residues. Per the germline V gene, CDR1 is MDHEN and CDR2 is SYDVKM. This specimen belongs to a study of blood T cell repertoires in COVID-19. Study as a whole: T cells, B-cell-depleted T cells, or PBMCs supplied cDNA or gDNA.

Original data processing: For nucleated cells, counts were estimated from reference gene primer amplification. Assay used: immunoSEQ multiplex PCR; TCRdb lists only in-frame clones, some missing. The V and J calls and the clone size are those of that table, but D and trimming were determined from the DNA. The data contain about 140,000 clones, approximately 83% of them singletons. This receptor was identified in a woman in her fifties or sixties with acute or convalescent COVID-19. Sequencing was performed on peripheral blood. The chain joins TRBV28 to TRBJ2-7; tentative D call: TRBD2 (5 bases). The CDR3 DNA follows: TGTGCCAGCAGTCTCCCGGCGGCGGGCGGGCGCCACGAGCAGTACTTC. Encoded protein: CASSLPAAGGRHEQYF.